This TCR beta chain stems from a study of spatial heterogeneity in lung cancer. Time point specified: sample taken at primary tumor resection. This clonotype has only a few counts. Its antigen is not known. Study-wide results and caveats: For expanded intratumoral alpha and beta TCRs, counts tracked tumor mutation counts.

TCRdb called the 5' RACE reads again in MiXCR, with one record for every CDR3 protein. Of several thousand distinct CDR3 sequences listed, under 8% are singletons. Trimming took 6 bases from V and 0 from J, leaving 14 bases between them. The germline V gene encodes CDR1 SQVTM and CDR2 ANQGSEA. The CDR3 contains 15 residues. This material consisted of lung tumor tissue, taken at surgery. The source of this sequence is a male donor with early-stage non-small cell lung cancer. The chain couples TRBV29-1 to TRBJ2-2; D gene uncertain. The CDR3 DNA reads TGCAGCGTCGCCCCACGAAACGCGAACACCGGGGAGCTGTTTTTT. It translates to CSVAPRNANTGELFF.